This T cell receptor beta chain derives from a study of blood T cell repertoires in COVID-19. Whole-study context: COVID-19 samples, acute and convalescent, were from the United States, Italy and Spain. PBMCs, B-cell-depleted T cells, or T cells provided the cDNA or gDNA that made up the material.

CDR1 is LNHDA, CDR2 SQIVND, per germline (reference sequence). There are 11 residues in the CDR3. Trimming stripped 7 bases from V and 16 bases from J, with 16 bases between. Original analysis: The assay estimated nucleated cells by amplifying reference gene primers. Clones were read by immunoSEQ multiplex PCR, and TCRdb kept only the in-frame ones, dropping some. That table furnishes V, J and clone size, whereas the DNA furnished D and trimming. Among about 55,000 clones, over 75% were seen once, and the ten largest hold approximately 6.2%. The sequenced sample consisted of peripheral blood. V usage is TRBV19 and J usage is TRBJ1-4, with D perhaps matching TRBD1 (5 bases). This clonotype was sampled from a man between 40 and 49 years old with acute or convalescent COVID-19. Written as DNA, the CDR3 is TGTGCCAGTATTCAGGGTCCGGTAAGGTTTTTT. It encodes CASIQGPVRFF.